The 13 T cell receptor beta chains below all came from one sample that was sequenced in a study of T-cell memory formation after mild COVID-19. MiXCR, applied by TCRdb to the 5' RACE reads, yields one record per CDR3 protein. The sample yields over 150,000 distinct CDR3 sequences, 18% seen once. Sequencing input: PBMCs or a T cell subset sorted from them (not recorded which). Receptors were obtained from a man between 18 and 29 years old who had mild COVID-19 (a few samples of this study predate the infection). Cell type and time point are not known.

This clonotype was detected many times. The CDR3 is CASSSNAVTDTQYF. As DNA, the CDR3 is TGTGCCAGCAGTTCAAACGCGGTCACAGATACGCAGTATTTT. This chain connects TRBV27 to TRBJ2-3; D uncertain. Germline loops: CDR1 MNHEY, CDR2 SMNVEV (reference sequence). This CDR3 region has 14 residues. V lost 4 bases, J lost 2 bases, and 10 bases lay in between.

CDR3 protein: CASSLGWTHSYEQYV. CDR3 DNA: TGTGCCAGCAGCTTAGGGTGGACCCACTCCTACGAGCAGTACGTC. The chain uses TRBV7-2 and TRBJ2-7; D is ambiguous. This CDR3 spans 15 amino acids. Germline CDR1 reads SGHTA; CDR2 reads FQGNSA. V was cut by 1 base and J by 0 bases, with 10 bases left in between.

This chain links TRBV5-6 with TRBJ2-7, with TRBD1 as a possible D gene (5 bases). The CDR3 consists of 12 residues. Germline V gene data show CDR1 as SGHDT and CDR2 as YYEEEE. Deletions cut 0 bases from V and 4 bases from J, with 5 bases between. In DNA, the CDR3 is TGTGCCAGCAGCTTGGGACAGTACGAGCAGTACGTC. Encoded protein: CASSLGQYEQYV.

The chain uses TRBV6-5 and TRBJ2-1; D is uncertain. The length of the CDR3 is 13 residues. The germline V and J ends were trimmed by 2 bases and 6 bases, with 8 bases remaining between them. The germline V gene has CDR1 MNHEY and CDR2 SVGAGI. The CDR3 bases are TGTGCCAGCAGTTACGGGCTAGTCAATGAGCAGTTCTTC. Its translation: CASSYGLVNEQFF.

The V call is TRBV24-1, the J call TRBJ2-1, with D unclear. Trimming cost V 4 bases and J 6 bases, with 9 bases left between them. The germline CDR1 and CDR2 sequences are KGHDR and SFDVKD. The CDR3 length is 13 residues. The CDR3 sequence is CATSDPDINEQFF. In DNA, the CDR3 is TGTGCCACCAGTGACCCCGACATCAATGAGCAGTTCTTC.

The chain joins TRBV6-6 to TRBJ2-3; D may be TRBD1 (6 bases). This CDR3 is 14 amino acids long. In germline, CDR1 is MNHNY, CDR2 SVGAGI (reference sequence). V lost 6 bases, J lost 0 bases, and 10 bases lay in between. CDR3 protein: CASRNRDSTDTQYF. CDR3 sequence (DNA): TGTGCCAGCAGAAACAGGGATAGCACAGATACGCAGTATTTT.

In its sample, this clonotype was seen many times. The chain links TRBV11-1 to TRBJ2-3; no firm D call. Germline CDR1 and CDR2: SGHAT and FQDESV (reference sequence). The CDR3 has 12 amino acids. V was cut by 6 bases and J by 2 bases, with 6 bases left in between. The CDR3: CASRGFTDTQYF. CDR3 sequence (DNA): TGTGCCAGCAGGGGGTTCACAGATACGCAGTATTTT.

This clonotype was detected only a few times. This chain's CDR3 is CASSSRQGSREQYV. The CDR3, as DNA: TGTGCCAGCAGTTCAAGACAAGGAAGTCGCGAGCAGTACGTC. The chain has TRBV28 and TRBJ2-7; D gene unclear. Trimming left V 4 bases short and J 6 bases short, with 16 bases between. This CDR3 contains 14 residues. CDR1 MDHEN and CDR2 SYDVKM come from the germline V gene.

This clonotype was seen a handful of times. This chain uses TRBV11-3 with TRBJ2-5, with D hard to call. CDR3 length: 14 amino acids. Trimming took off 0 bases at V and 9 bases at J, with 14 bases between the two ends. CDR1 is SGHNT, CDR2 YENEEA, per germline. CDR3 region: CASSLDHANRAQYF. As DNA, the CDR3 is TGTGCCAGCAGCTTAGATCACGCGAATCGGGCCCAGTACTTC.

V usage is TRBV5-5 and J usage is TRBJ1-1; D is unresolved. With 4 bases removed from V and 1 base from J, the gap between germline ends came to 8 bases. The CDR3 is 13 residues long. Per germline, CDR1 SGHKS and CDR2 YYEKEE (reference sequence). The CDR3 here is CASSPYTNTEAFF. The CDR3 nucleotides are TGTGCCAGCAGCCCCTACACGAACACTGAAGCTTTCTTT.

This clonotype was seen at least ten times. This chain joins TRBV7-9 and TRBJ2-5; 8 nucleotides match TRBD1. Looked up from germline, CDR1 is SEHNR and CDR2 is FQNEAQ (reference sequence). The CDR3 runs to 14 residues. Trimming removed 6 bases from V and 1 base from J; junction bases left unmatched: 4. The CDR3 DNA reads as TGTGCCAGCAGGACAGGGGCCGTCCAAGAGACCCAGTACTTC. This encodes CASRTGAVQETQYF.

The chain links TRBV4-1 to TRBJ2-3; D gene ambiguous. V shed 0 bases and J shed 6 bases, with 7 bases lying between them. Germline V CDR1 and CDR2: MGHRA, YSYEKL. The CDR3 contains 13 residues. The CDR3 loop is CASSQETWDTQYF. In nucleotides, the CDR3 is TGCGCCAGCAGCCAAGAAACATGGGATACGCAGTATTTT.

This clonotype appeared a few times. The genes are TRBV10-3 and TRBJ1-5; D is undetermined. Per the germline V gene, CDR1 is ENHRY and CDR2 is SYGVKD. This CDR3 contains 14 residues. Trimming removed 3 bases at V and 7 bases at J, with 13 bases between. For the CDR3, the DNA is TGTGCCATCAGTGACCGGCAGGACGGGCAGCCCCAGCATTTT. Its translation: CAISDRQDGQPQHF.